The sequence of this T cell receptor beta chain was determined in a study of blood T cell repertoires in COVID-19. For the study at large: The cDNA or gDNA used as material had been derived from T cells, B-cell-depleted T cells, or PBMCs.

Each participant's cohort was designated according to participant-reported clinical history. Cohort 3 donors counted as recovered after two negative PCRs, clearance, or resolved symptoms. After removal of 8 bases from V and 5 bases from J, the junction contained 5 bases not matched to a gene. CDR3 length equals 12 residues. The germline V gene encodes CDR1 SEHNR and CDR2 FQNEAQ (reference sequence). Clones were read by immunoSEQ multiplex PCR, and TCRdb kept only the in-frame ones, dropping some. This table holds about 380,000 clones, more than 70% found once. The rearrangement uses TRBV7-9 and TRBJ1-1, with 7 bases lining up with TRBD1. Sequenced input: PBMCs or T cells enriched from blood (not recorded which). The clonotype was recovered from a woman aged 18-29 years who had recovered from COVID-19. CDR3: CASPGGRTEAFF. CDR3 DNA: TGTGCCAGCCCAGGGGGACGGACTGAAGCTTTCTTT.